The T cell receptor beta chain under discussion was sequenced for a study of blood T cell repertoires in COVID-19. Overall study: The United States, Italy and Spain provided the acute and convalescent COVID-19 samples. T cells, B-cell-depleted T cells, or PBMCs supplied cDNA or gDNA.

The CDR3 contains 15 residues. Trimming took 5 bases from V and 0 from J; bases not matched to a gene: 6. CDR1 LNHDA and CDR2 SQIVND come from the germline V gene (reference sequence). In the source study's methods: Researchers report that nucleated cell counts were estimated from reference gene primer amplification. Method: immunoSEQ multiplex PCR; TCRdb's copy keeps in-frame clones and lacks some. V and J calls and clone size are copied from that table; D and trimming were computed from the DNA. This sample has under 250,000 clones, with around four fifths found just once. This TCR derives from a woman aged 55-69 years with active or convalescent COVID-19. This chain joins TRBV19 and TRBJ1-1, with 7 bases aligning to TRBD1. Sequencing used peripheral blood. The CDR3 loop reads CASSPGQLMNTEAFF. DNA of the CDR3: TGTGCCAGTAGTCCGGGACAGCTAATGAACACTGAAGCTTTCTTT.